Following are 8 T cell receptor beta chains from one sample sequenced in a study of blood T cell repertoires in COVID-19 (dated by TCRdb to between 2020 and 2021). The receptor library was made with the immunoSEQ multiplex PCR assay. Held by TCRdb, this immuneACCESS table contains in-frame sequences only and omits some clones. Under half of the omission traces to an unresolved V gene where checked; the cause of the rest is unknown. This sample has about 200,000 clones in its table, and around 80% of those were observed once. About 10% of the sample lies in the top ten. The sequenced sample was peripheral blood. The receptors were gathered from a woman of 80 years or more with acute or convalescent COVID-19.

The rearrangement links TRBV18 to TRBJ2-1; 15 bases agree with TRBD2. This CDR3 is 18 amino acids long. The germline CDR1 and CDR2 sequences are KGHSH and LQKENI. Trimming took 4 bases from V and 6 from J; bases not matched to a gene: 10. CDR3 nucleotide sequence: TGTGCCAGCTCACGGAGGGAGCCGGGACTAGCGGGAGGCAATGAGCAGTTCTTC. Residues: CASSRREPGLAGGNEQFF.

Here the CDR3 DNA reads TGTGCCAGCAGCTCCCAGGGGGGAACCTATGGCTACACCTTC. This gives the protein CASSSQGGTYGYTF. The chain uses TRBV5-6 and TRBJ1-2; 7 nucleotides align to TRBD1. Per the germline V gene, CDR1 is SGHDT and CDR2 is YYEEEE. Trimming took 3 bases from V and 4 from J; bases not matched to a gene: 6. The length of the CDR3 is 14 residues.

The V call is TRBV14, the J call TRBJ1-1; TRBD1 might be the D (5 bases). Trimming left V 0 bases short and J 5 bases short, with 7 bases between. This CDR3 contains 13 residues. Looked up from germline, CDR1 is SGHDN and CDR2 is FVKESK. The CDR3 DNA is TGTGCCAGCAGCCAAGATCGGGGGACTGAAGCTTTCTTT. Its protein is CASSQDRGTEAFF. Together with reference TRBV14 and TRBJ1-1, the CDR3 gives the full variable domain: EAGVTQFPSHSVIEKGQTVTLRCDPISGHDNLYWYRRVMGKEIKFLLHFVKESKQDESGMPNNRFLAERTGGTYSTLKVQPAELEDSGVYFCASSQDRGTEAFFGQGTRLTVV.

V usage is TRBV27 and J usage is TRBJ2-3; 8 bases line up with TRBD1. Per germline, CDR1 MNHEY and CDR2 SMNVEV (reference sequence). The CDR3 contains 17 residues. V dropped 2 bases and J dropped 0; count of bases not matched to a gene: 7. The CDR3 region is CASSLRRQGTSTDTQYF. The CDR3 nucleotides are TGTGCCAGCAGTTTAAGACGACAGGGGACGAGCACAGATACGCAGTATTTT.

A single count supports this clone. The V call is TRBV5-4, the J call TRBJ1-2, with a tentative D call TRBD1 (5 bases). The V gene's germline CDR1 is SGHNT and CDR2 YYREEE (reference sequence). Trimming pared 5 bases from V and 0 bases from J, leaving 26 bases between. The CDR3 loop spans 19 amino acids. CDR3 sequence: CASSSVPAAWGRPNYGYTF. In DNA, the CDR3 is TGTGCCAGCAGTTCTGTCCCAGCAGCCTGGGGCAGGCCTAACTATGGCTACACCTTC.

V usage is TRBV7-8 and J usage is TRBJ1-6, with D perhaps matching TRBD1 (5 bases). Germline V CDR1 and CDR2: SGHVS, FQNEAQ. V lost 3 bases, J lost 7 bases, and 13 bases lay in between. The CDR3 covers 15 residues. Here the CDR3 reads CASSLLAGMNSPLHF. The CDR3 bases are TGTGCCAGCAGCTTGTTGGCAGGGATGAATTCACCCCTCCACTTT.

The chain carries TRBV29-1 and TRBJ2-5; the D is unclear. The CDR3 extends over 13 amino acids. CDR1 is SQVTM and CDR2 is ANQGSEA in the germline V gene. The ends were cut back, 2 bases at V and 4 bases at J, with 11 bases in the middle. CDR3 nucleotides: TGCAGCGTTGAATGGTCAGAGCGAGAGACCCAGTACTTC. The encoded protein is CSVEWSERETQYF.

This chain joins TRBV7-2 and TRBJ2-3, with D perhaps matching TRBD2 (5 bases). The germline V and J ends were trimmed by 2 bases and 5 bases, with 11 bases remaining between them. This CDR3 is built from 14 residues. Germline-derived CDR1 and CDR2 are SGHTA and FQGNSA. CDR3 sequence (DNA): TGTGCCAGCAGCTTAATTCGGACTCAAGATACGCAGTATTTT. This encodes CASSLIRTQDTQYF.